A single sample is the source of the 19 T cell receptor beta chains below, sequenced in a study of cytomegalovirus exposure and HLA in healthy donors (dated 2017 in TCRdb). The library was made by the immunoSEQ multiplex PCR assay. Imported from immuneACCESS, the table was reduced by TCRdb to in-frame sequences with V and J called. These copies leave out some clones; in studies compared against another copy, an unresolved V gene accounts for under half, and the cause of the remainder is not known. The sample includes a few hundred thousand clones, with roughly 90% observed a single time. The top ten clones comprise about 12% of the sample. The sequencing input was PBMCs. The source is a man between 18 and 35 years old in good health and CMV-seropositive.

The chain recombines TRBV4-1 with TRBJ2-1; TRBD2 might be the D (5 bases). Germline CDR1 is MGHRA and CDR2 is YSYEKL. Trimming stripped 0 bases from V and 6 bases from J, with 12 bases between. The CDR3 is 15 residues long. The CDR3 protein is CASSQDPRESNEQFF. As DNA, the CDR3 is TGCGCCAGCAGCCAAGATCCGAGGGAAAGCAATGAGCAGTTCTTC.

This clone is a singleton in its sample. The chain couples TRBV6-5 to TRBJ2-7; D ambiguous. The CDR3 length is 13 residues. V shed 4 bases and J shed 5 bases, with 12 bases lying between them. Germline loops: CDR1 MNHEY, CDR2 SVGAGI. CDR3 region: CASSLSPWDEQYF. Written as DNA, the CDR3 is TGTGCCAGCAGTTTGTCGCCGTGGGACGAGCAGTACTTC.

The J gene is TRBJ1-1, the V gene TRBV30, with a tentative D call TRBD1 (6 bases). Trimming took off 4 bases at V and 7 bases at J, with 13 bases between the two ends. This CDR3 has 12 amino acids. Germline CDR1 reads GTSNPN; CDR2 reads SVGIG (reference sequence). Here the CDR3 reads CAWTVSRGEAFF. The CDR3 nucleotides read TGTGCCTGGACAGTCTCCAGGGGTGAAGCTTTCTTT.

This clone was found once. The chain uses TRBV28 and TRBJ2-1; maybe TRBD2 (5 bases). Trimming removed 5 bases at V and 9 bases at J, with 14 bases between. The CDR3 has 13 amino acids. Germline CDR1 MDHEN, CDR2 SYDVKM. This CDR3 reads CASSGSPEGEQFF. The DNA for the CDR3 is TGTGCCAGCAGTGGTTCTCCTGAGGGTGAGCAGTTCTTC.

The V call is TRBV6-4, the J call TRBJ1-3; tentatively, D is TRBD1 (5 bases). CDR1 and CDR2 from the germline V gene are MRHNA and SNTAGT. With 4 bases removed from V and 0 bases from J, the gap between germline ends came to 13 bases. There are 16 residues in the CDR3. Here the CDR3 reads CASSAIRQTSGNTIYF. The CDR3 coding sequence is TGTGCCAGCAGTGCCATCCGACAGACCTCTGGAAACACCATATATTTT.

The chain combines TRBV28 with TRBJ2-7, with D hard to call. The CDR3 consists of 15 residues. Germline loops: CDR1 MDHEN, CDR2 SYDVKM. The V end lost 5 bases, the J end lost 3 bases, and 17 bases lay between the germline ends. CDR3 in amino acids: CASSLKVARFYEQYF. The CDR3 nucleotides are TGTGCCAGCAGTCTTAAAGTCGCAAGATTCTACGAGCAGTACTTC.

This clone turned up a few times. Other DNA sequences within the sample encode an identical CDR3. The rearrangement links TRBV10-3 to TRBJ2-7; weak D call: TRBD2 (6 bases). The ends were cut back, 0 bases at V and 3 bases at J, with 6 bases in the middle. The CDR3 has 13 residues. The germline CDR1 and CDR2 sequences are ENHRY and SYGVKD. The CDR3 sequence: CAISESGGYEQYF. In DNA form, the CDR3 reads TGTGCCATCAGTGAGTCGGGGGGCTACGAGCAGTACTTC.

V gene TRBV6-5 combines with J gene TRBJ1-5; D gene ambiguous. Germline CDR1 and CDR2: MNHEY and SVGAGI. The CDR3 loop spans 15 amino acids. The ends were cut back, 6 bases at V and 3 bases at J, with 15 bases in the middle. The chain's CDR3 is CASRTGDIYNQPQHF. Written as DNA, the CDR3 is TGTGCCAGCAGGACTGGAGACATTTACAATCAGCCCCAGCATTTT.

The V gene is TRBV11-1, the J gene TRBJ1-2; tentative D call: TRBD1 (5 bases). Germline loops: CDR1 SGHAT, CDR2 FQDESV (reference sequence). The CDR3 runs 15 residues. Trimming left V 5 bases short and J 4 bases short, with 17 bases between. CDR3 sequence reads: CASSMTGAYFYGYTF. The CDR3 DNA sequence: TGTGCCAGCAGCATGACCGGGGCGTACTTCTATGGCTACACCTTC.

The chain carries TRBV5-4 and TRBJ2-6; TRBD1 aligns across 8 bases. The J segment lost 0 bases and the V segment lost 3 bases, leaving 14 bases of the junction unmatched. Germline values: CDR1 SGHNT, CDR2 YYREEE (reference sequence). The CDR3 runs 20 residues. The CDR3 DNA sequence: TGTGCCAGCAGCTCACGCCCGACAGGGGTGGGGATCTCTGGGGCCAACGTCCTGACTTTC. Amino acid sequence: CASSSRPTGVGISGANVLTF.

The gene calls are TRBV5-6 and TRBJ2-1; 7 bases line up with TRBD1. Germline-derived CDR1 and CDR2 are SGHDT and YYEEEE. The CDR3 has 13 residues. Unmatched junction bases numbered 4, after V lost 0 bases and J lost 10 bases. The CDR3 DNA is TGTGCCAGCAGCTTGGGACAGGGCGGCGAGCAGTTCTTC. This encodes CASSLGQGGEQFF.

This clone came up a few times. This sample includes further DNA sequences coding for the same CDR3. This chain uses TRBV2 with TRBJ2-7, with 7 bases fitting TRBD1. Germline assignment: CDR1 SNHLY and CDR2 FYNNEI. The CDR3 is 14 residues long. Trimming removed 6 bases from V and 0 bases from J; junction bases left unmatched: 5. In DNA, the CDR3 is TGTGCCAGCAGCGAACAGGGGAGCTCCTACGAGCAGTACTTC. Translated, it gives CASSEQGSSYEQYF.

This clone was counted once. V and J are TRBV5-1 and TRBJ2-1; TRBD2 is a possible D gene (7 bases). Germline lookup yields CDR1 SGHRS and CDR2 YFSETQ. V gave up 4 bases and J gave up 0 bases, with 17 bases separating them. The CDR3 extends over 17 amino acids. The CDR3 loop is CASSGGASGYSYNEQFF. The CDR3 DNA reads TGCGCCAGCAGCGGGGGGGCTAGCGGCTACTCCTACAATGAGCAGTTCTTC. The whole variable domain, filled in from reference TRBV5-1 and TRBJ2-1, reads KAGVTQTPRYLIKTRGQQVTLSCSPISGHRSVSWYQQTPGQGLQFLFEYFSETQRNKGNFPGRFSGRQFSNSRSEMNVSTLELGDSALYLCASSGGASGYSYNEQFFGPGTRLTVL.

The chain recombines TRBV28 with TRBJ1-5; maybe TRBD1 (6 bases). This CDR3 spans 14 amino acids. V was cut by 10 bases and J by 5 bases, with 18 bases left in between. Germline V gene sequence: CDR1 MDHEN, CDR2 SYDVKM. CDR3 nucleotide sequence: TGTGCCACCTTTTCTGGGACAACTTATCAGCCCCAGCATTTT. This translates into CATFSGTTYQPQHF.

For this clone: At one end, the junction sequence differs from germline, possibly due to a read error. This sequence joins TRBV6-5 and TRBJ2-3, with 11 positions matching TRBD2. The CDR3 length is 15 residues. Looked up from germline, CDR1 is MNHEY and CDR2 is SVGAGI. CDR3 in amino acids: CASKDSGRATNTQYF. The CDR3 DNA follows: TGTGCCAGCAAAGATAGCGGGAGGGCCACAAATACGCAGTATTTT.

The chain's CDR3 is CASSFDNYGYTF. CDR3 bases: TGTGCCAGCAGCTTCGACAACTATGGCTACACCTTC. The V gene is TRBV11-2, the J gene TRBJ1-2; D is ambiguous. CDR3 length equals 12 residues. V was pared by 3 bases and J by 2 bases, with 4 bases between. CDR1 is SGHAT and CDR2 is FQNNGV in the germline V gene. The full variable domain, completed using reference TRBV11-2 and TRBJ1-2, is EAGVAQSPRYKIIEKRQSVAFWCNPISGHATLYWYQQILGQGPKLLIQFQNNGVVDDSQLPKDRFSAERLKGVDSTLKIQPAKLEDSAVYLCASSFDNYGYTFGSGTRLTVV.

J is TRBJ1-2 and V is TRBV4-1; 12 nucleotides agree with TRBD1. V lost 3 bases and J lost 6; bases outside the gene matches: 11. The length of the CDR3 is 17 residues. Germline values: CDR1 MGHRA, CDR2 YSYEKL. This CDR3 reads CASSQVGTGGRRDGYTF. Here the CDR3 DNA reads TGCGCCAGCAGCCAGGTCGGGACAGGGGGCCGCCGAGATGGCTACACCTTC.

The chain couples TRBV2 to TRBJ2-7; D is perhaps TRBD1 or TRBD2 (5 bases each). Germline V CDR1 and CDR2: SNHLY, FYNNEI. The length of the CDR3 is 14 residues. The germline V and J ends were trimmed by 4 bases and 2 bases, with 12 bases remaining between them. The CDR3, as DNA: TGTGCCAGCAGTGTCCCCGGGACCGCCTACGAGCAGTACTTC. This encodes CASSVPGTAYEQYF.

The chain employs TRBV6-1 and TRBJ2-1; TRBD2 aligns across 8 bases. The trim removed 8 bases at V and 5 bases at J, leaving 5 bases unmatched. Germline V gene lookup returns CDR1 MNHNS and CDR2 SASEGT. CDR3 length equals 13 residues. The CDR3 DNA sequence: TGTGCCAGCTCTCGGGGACTAGACAATGAGCAGTTCTTC. This encodes CASSRGLDNEQFF.